The clone carrying this TCR beta chain was found a few times. Its target is unknown. This specimen comes from a study of post-analysis software for immune sequencing data. Unique molecular identifiers were built into the TCR beta cDNA libraries. The yield from about 1 to 10 million T cells was about 500,000 cDNA molecules in total. TCRdb passed the PCR reads through MiXCR, listing each CDR3 protein once. The repertoire holds approximately 350,000 distinct CDR3 sequences, around 33% seen once, with roughly 13% in the top ten. With 0 bases removed from V and 1 base from J, the gap between germline ends came to 12 bases. CDR1 SGHNT and CDR2 YYREEE come from the germline V gene (reference sequence). The CDR3 totals 16 residues. Broader study findings: The study found TRBV5-6, TRBV5-1 and TRBV20-1 among five or six TRBV segments more frequent in patients than controls. Compared with controls, patients showed significantly lower normalized Chao1 diversity.

This rearrangement joins TRBV5-4 to TRBJ2-3, with D possibly TRBD1 on 6 matching bases. Sequenced sample: blood. The receptor was derived from a girl under 18 with multiple sclerosis. CDR3 DNA: TGTGCCAGCAGCTTGGGACACTCAGGGGGCACAGATACGCAGTATTTT. It specifies CASSLGHSGGTDTQYF.